The 21 T cell receptor beta chains below come from one sample, sequenced in a study of CD4 T cell repertoires in COVID-19. Here immunoSEQ multiplex PCR was the method, and the copy in TCRdb shows in-frame clones only, minus some. The sample includes some 71,000 clones, about 80% of them seen just once. The sample here was CD4+ T cells from peripheral blood, taken after recovery from COVID-19. These receptors all stem from a human donor who had COVID-19.

The chain combines TRBV2 with TRBJ2-1, with D unclear. This CDR3 region has 13 residues. The germline gives CDR1 SNHLY, CDR2 FYNNEI. The germline V and J ends were trimmed by 9 bases and 6 bases, with 15 bases remaining between them. The CDR3 coding sequence is TGTGCCAGTTCTGTTAGAACCCTCAATGAGCAGTTCTTC. Translated: CASSVRTLNEQFF.

In its sample, this clone was seen once. V usage is TRBV5-1 and J usage is TRBJ2-7, with 10 nucleotides matching TRBD2. The trim removed 2 bases at V and 3 bases at J, leaving 20 bases unmatched. From germline, CDR1 is SGHRS and CDR2 YFSETQ. The CDR3 is 20 residues long. CDR3 protein: CASSFGGRQFRTSGDYEQYF. CDR3 coding DNA: TGCGCCAGCAGCTTCGGGGGGCGGCAATTCCGCACTAGCGGGGACTACGAGCAGTACTTC.

This clone is a singleton in its sample. The chain uses TRBV19 and TRBJ2-1, with 11 positions matching TRBD2. The CDR3 length is 14 residues. Germline CDR1 and CDR2: LNHDA and SQIVND (reference sequence). V was clipped by 8 bases and J by 7 bases; unmatched bases: 7. The CDR3 loop reads CASSPTSGTNEQFF. CDR3 DNA sequence: TGTGCCAGTTCCCCGACTAGCGGGACGAATGAGCAGTTCTTC.

A single count supports this clone. The junction departs from germline at one end; a sequencing error may be responsible. This chain joins TRBV7-2 and TRBJ2-2; unclear D gene. The CDR3 has 12 residues. In germline, CDR1 is SGHTA, CDR2 FQGNSA. The CDR3: CASSLAQRELFF. The CDR3 nucleotides are TGTGCCAGCAGCTTGGCACAAAGGGAACTGTTTTTT.

The CDR3 region has the DNA TGCGCCAGCAGCTTGGGAGGGGCAGGGCGCAATGAGCAGTTCTTC. Translating gives CASSLGGAGRNEQFF. J is TRBJ2-1 and V is TRBV5-1; D is perhaps TRBD1 or TRBD2 (5 bases each). The CDR3 has 15 amino acids. Germline-derived CDR1 and CDR2 are SGHRS and YFSETQ. V dropped 0 bases and J dropped 6 bases, with 13 bases sitting between them.

The rearrangement joins TRBV6-5 to TRBJ1-1; D gene uncertain. The CDR3 length is 13 residues. Trimming removed 7 bases at V and 6 bases at J, with 15 bases between. Germline values: CDR1 MNHEY, CDR2 SVGAGI. In DNA form, the CDR3 reads TGTGCCAGCACCCTCGAACCAGGTGCTGAAGCTTTCTTT. This encodes CASTLEPGAEAFF.

This clone was picked up one time. The chain couples TRBV11-1 to TRBJ2-6, with D possibly called TRBD1 or TRBD2 (5 bases each). The germline V gene has CDR1 SGHAT and CDR2 FQDESV (reference sequence). The germline V and J ends were trimmed by 6 bases and 3 bases, with 12 bases remaining between them. This CDR3 spans 15 amino acids. The CDR3 nucleotides read TGTGCCAGCAGTGCCCGGGGCGTTGGGGCCAACGTCCTGACTTTC. Its protein is CASSARGVGANVLTF.

The chain links TRBV7-3 to TRBJ1-1, with a weak D call TRBD1 (5 bases). This CDR3 spans 14 amino acids. Germline lookup yields CDR1 SGHTA and CDR2 FQGTGA. Trimming took 5 bases from V and 3 from J, leaving 13 bases between them. The CDR3 loop reads CASSARWGDTEAFF. As DNA, the CDR3 is TGTGCCAGCAGCGCCAGATGGGGGGACACTGAAGCTTTCTTT.

The chain employs TRBV5-1 and TRBJ2-7, with no clear D. Trimming removed 0 bases from V and 2 bases from J, with 6 bases in between. CDR1 and CDR2 (germline): SGHRS, YFSETQ. The CDR3 is made up of 13 amino acids. CDR3 bases: TGCGCCAGCAGCTTGGTTCCCCCCTACGAGCAGTACTTC. Amino acids: CASSLVPPYEQYF.

This clone was found once. The chain combines TRBV13 with TRBJ2-1, with D tentatively TRBD1 or TRBD2 (5 bases each). Germline lookup yields CDR1 PRHDT and CDR2 FYEKMQ (reference sequence). The germline V and J ends were trimmed by 2 bases and 8 bases, with 10 bases remaining between them. This CDR3 comprises 13 residues. The CDR3: CASSLYGADEQFF. The CDR3, as DNA: TGTGCCAGCAGCTTATACGGGGCGGATGAGCAGTTCTTC.

The chain combines TRBV6-5 with TRBJ1-2; D gene uncertain. Germline assignment: CDR1 MNHEY and CDR2 SVGAGI. V was pared by 3 bases and J by 8 bases, with 10 bases between. The CDR3 extends over 12 amino acids. CDR3 loop: CASSYRGQGYTF. As DNA, the CDR3 is TGTGCCAGCAGTTATAGAGGGCAAGGCTACACCTTC.

The chain joins TRBV3-1 (or the pseudogene TRBV3-2) to TRBJ1-3; D call uncertain. Trimming removed 2 bases from V and 0 bases from J, with 11 bases in between. The V gene's germline CDR1 is LGHDT and CDR2 YNNKEL (reference sequence). This CDR3 has 16 residues. The CDR3: CASSQIADISGNTIYF. For the CDR3, the DNA is TGTGCCAGCAGCCAAATAGCAGACATCTCTGGAAACACCATATATTTT.

There are a few counts of this clone. V is TRBV6-5 and J is TRBJ1-1, with TRBD1 matching 9 bases. V lost 5 bases, J lost 9 bases, and 7 bases stayed unmatched. Per germline, CDR1 MNHEY and CDR2 SVGAGI. The CDR3 spans 13 residues. The CDR3 DNA follows: TGTGCCAGCAGTCGGGACAGGGTGATTCAAGCTTTCTTT. Residues: CASSRDRVIQAFF.

The chain recombines TRBV5-6 with TRBJ2-2; the D is unclear. The germline V gene has CDR1 SGHDT and CDR2 YYEEEE. V was cut by 0 bases and J by 4 bases, with 13 bases left in between. The CDR3 spans 16 residues. Written as DNA, the CDR3 is TGTGCCAGCAGCTTGGGGCACACGCTCACCACCGGGGAGCTGTTTTTT. Its protein product is CASSLGHTLTTGELFF. Full variable domain (missing parts from reference TRBV5-6 and TRBJ2-2): DAGVTQSPTHLIKTRGQQVTLRCSPKSGHDTVSWYQQALGQGPQFIFQYYEEEERQRGNFPDRFSGHQFPNYSSELNVNALLLGDSALYLCASSLGHTLTTGELFFGEGSRLTVL.

In regard to this clone: At the DNA level, this CDR3 is encoded by other sequences in the same sample as well. V is TRBV10-3 and J is TRBJ1-2, with a tentative D call TRBD1 (5 bases). The V and J ends lost 0 bases and 2 bases respectively, with 7 bases between them. Germline lookup yields CDR1 ENHRY and CDR2 SYGVKD. The CDR3 length is 14 residues. The CDR3 spells CAISESTANYGYTF. The CDR3 nucleotides read TGTGCCATCAGTGAGTCGACAGCCAACTATGGCTACACCTTC.

The rearrangement uses TRBV3-1 (or the pseudogene TRBV3-2) and TRBJ1-2, with D unresolved. Germline V gene sequence: CDR1 LGHDT, CDR2 YNNKEL (reference sequence). With 2 bases removed from V and 2 bases from J, the gap between germline ends came to 9 bases. There are 14 residues in the CDR3. The CDR3 region has the DNA TGTGCCAGCAGCCAACTACAGATCAACTATGGCTACACCTTC. It specifies CASSQLQINYGYTF.

CDR3 in DNA: TGTGCCAGCAGCTCCCCGGGGGGGGCCGACTACAATGAGCAGTTCTTC. This translates into CASSSPGGADYNEQFF. This chain connects TRBV11-2 to TRBJ2-1; 8 bases are a match to TRBD2. This CDR3 has 16 amino acids. In germline, CDR1 is SGHAT, CDR2 FQNNGV. Trimming took 4 bases from V and 3 from J; bases not matched to a gene: 8.

The chain combines TRBV27 with TRBJ2-1; either TRBD1 or TRBD2 may supply D (5 bases each). This CDR3 comprises 15 residues. V was clipped by 2 bases and J by 4 bases, with 12 bases between them. Germline V gives CDR1 MNHEY, CDR2 SMNVEV (reference sequence). The CDR3 nucleotides are TGTGCCAGCAGTTTAGGGTGGGACCTTTACAATGAGCAGTTCTTC. It is translated as CASSLGWDLYNEQFF.

This chain uses TRBV18 with TRBJ2-7; maybe TRBD2 (7 bases). The germline V and J ends were trimmed by 6 bases and 5 bases, with 23 bases remaining between them. The CDR3 totals 16 residues. Germline V gene data show CDR1 as KGHSH and CDR2 as LQKENI. The CDR3 spells CASSHAPPGGRDEQYF. As DNA, the CDR3 is TGTGCCAGCTCCCACGCCCCCCCCGGGGGGCGCGACGAGCAGTACTTC.

The chain is built from TRBV7-6 and TRBJ2-2; D remains ambiguous. From germline, CDR1 is SGHVS and CDR2 FNYEAQ. With 5 bases removed from V and 0 bases from J, the gap between germline ends came to 13 bases. The CDR3 runs 16 residues. The CDR3 loop is CASSALPSTNTGELFF. The CDR3 nucleotides are TGTGCCAGCAGCGCCCTCCCTAGTACGAACACCGGGGAGCTGTTTTTT. The full variable domain, with the rest looked up from reference TRBV7-6 and TRBJ2-2, is GAGVSQSPRYKVTKRGQDVALRCDPISGHVSLYWYRQALGQGPEFLTYFNYEAQQDKSGLPNDRFSAERPEGSISTLTIQRTEQRDSAMYRCASSALPSTNTGELFFGEGSRLTVL.

A few counts support this clone. The chain joins TRBV7-2 to TRBJ1-5; 8 bases align to TRBD1. From germline, CDR1 is SGHTA and CDR2 FQGNSA. Trimming cost V 4 bases and J 2 bases; bases outside gene matches: 10. The CDR3 spans 17 residues. DNA of the CDR3: TGTGCCAGCAGCTACTTGACAGGGGACGGTGGCAATCAGCCCCAGCATTTT. As protein: CASSYLTGDGGNQPQHF.